Described below is a single T cell receptor beta chain sequence and its context. J gave up 5 bases and V 4 bases, and 6 bases lay outside the gene matches. This CDR3 is built from 13 residues. The germline CDR1 and CDR2 sequences are GTSNPN and SVGIG (reference sequence). TCRdb used MiXCR to reprocess the RT-PCR reads, holding one entry per CDR3 protein. The data contain about 680,000 distinct CDR3 sequences, around 14% of them singletons. Material for sequencing was memory CD4+ T cells from blood. The chain links TRBV30 to TRBJ2-7; 9 bases are shared with TRBD2. The source is a female donor in good health, serving as a healthy control. CDR3 region: CAWNGRLADEQYF. The CDR3 DNA follows: TGTGCCTGGAACGGTCGACTAGCGGACGAGCAGTACTTC.